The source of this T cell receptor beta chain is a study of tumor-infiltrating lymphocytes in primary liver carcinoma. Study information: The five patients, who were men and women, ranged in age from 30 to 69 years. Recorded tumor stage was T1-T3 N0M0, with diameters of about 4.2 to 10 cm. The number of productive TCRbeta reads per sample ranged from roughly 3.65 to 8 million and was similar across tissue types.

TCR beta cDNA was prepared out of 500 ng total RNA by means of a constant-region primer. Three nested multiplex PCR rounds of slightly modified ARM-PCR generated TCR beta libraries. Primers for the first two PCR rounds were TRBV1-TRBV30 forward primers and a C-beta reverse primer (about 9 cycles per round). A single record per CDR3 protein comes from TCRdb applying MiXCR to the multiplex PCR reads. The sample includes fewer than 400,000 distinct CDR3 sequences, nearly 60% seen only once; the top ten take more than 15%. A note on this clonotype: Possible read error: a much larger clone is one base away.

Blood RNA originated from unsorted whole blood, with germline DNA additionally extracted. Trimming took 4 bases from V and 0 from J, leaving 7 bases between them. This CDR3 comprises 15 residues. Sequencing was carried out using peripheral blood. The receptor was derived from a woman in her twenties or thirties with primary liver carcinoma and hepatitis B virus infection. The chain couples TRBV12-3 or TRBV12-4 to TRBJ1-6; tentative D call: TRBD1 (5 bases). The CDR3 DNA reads TGTGCCAGCAGTTCAGGGAGCTCCTATAATTCACCCCTCCACTTT. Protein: CASSSGSSYNSPLHF.